This T cell receptor beta chain was recorded in a study of regulatory T cells in long-lasting Graves disease. V was trimmed by 6 bases and J by 4 bases, leaving 10 bases between them. This CDR3 spans 12 amino acids. Germline values: CDR1 MNHNS, CDR2 SASEGT. Arm-PCR of CDR3 regions and iRepertoire HTBI primers were the basis on which TCR beta libraries were built. TCRdb fed the multiplex PCR reads into MiXCR, producing one record per CDR3 protein. The table has 300,000 or so distinct CDR3 sequences, about 19% seen once. As to time point: persistent/refractory GD, antithyroid drugs over 5 years with positive TRAb. PBMC-extracted RNA yielded the TCR library. This clonotype appeared many times.

The rearrangement uses TRBV6-1 and TRBJ2-7; TRBD2 might be the D (6 bases). This TCR derives from a female donor with Graves disease. The material was peripheral blood mononuclear cells (PBMCs), obtained when the disease was refractory, from a patient treated with antithyroid drugs. The CDR3 nucleotides are TGTGCCAGCAGACACGGGACTTACGAGCAGTACTTC. This codes for CASRHGTYEQYF.